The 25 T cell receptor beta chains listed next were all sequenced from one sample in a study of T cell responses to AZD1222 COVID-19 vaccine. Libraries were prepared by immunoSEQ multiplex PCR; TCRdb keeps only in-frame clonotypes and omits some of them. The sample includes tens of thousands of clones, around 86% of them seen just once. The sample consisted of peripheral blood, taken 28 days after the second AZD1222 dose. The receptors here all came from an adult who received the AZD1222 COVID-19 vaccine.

CDR3: CASSPLGGIGQGRGYTF. CDR3 coding DNA: TGTGCCAGCAGCCCGCTGGGAGGTATTGGACAGGGGAGGGGCTACACCTTC. The chain recombines TRBV3-1 (or the pseudogene TRBV3-2) with TRBJ1-2; 9 nucleotides agree with TRBD1. The CDR3 runs 17 residues. Germline CDR1 LGHDT, CDR2 YNNKEL (reference sequence). V was clipped by 4 bases and J by 8 bases; unmatched bases: 17.

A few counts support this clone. The CDR3 DNA sequence: TGTGCCAGCAGTCCAACCCTGACAGGGGAAAACATTCAGTACTTC. Amino acid sequence: CASSPTLTGENIQYF. The V call is TRBV6-5, the J call TRBJ2-4; 8 positions match TRBD1. Germline V gives CDR1 MNHEY, CDR2 SVGAGI. The CDR3 spans 15 residues. Trimming at V came to 5 bases and at J to 5 bases, leaving 8 bases not matched to a gene.

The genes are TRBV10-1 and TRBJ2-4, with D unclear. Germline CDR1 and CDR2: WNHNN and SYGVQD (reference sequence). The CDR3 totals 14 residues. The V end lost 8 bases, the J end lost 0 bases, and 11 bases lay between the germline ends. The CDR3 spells CASHTDLAKNIQYF. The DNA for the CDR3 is TGCGCCAGCCATACAGACTTAGCCAAAAACATTCAGTACTTC.

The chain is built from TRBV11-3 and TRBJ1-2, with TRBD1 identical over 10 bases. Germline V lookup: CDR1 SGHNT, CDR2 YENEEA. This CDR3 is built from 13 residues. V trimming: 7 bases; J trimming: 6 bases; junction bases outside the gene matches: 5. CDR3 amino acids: CASNDRGRDGYTF. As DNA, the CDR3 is TGTGCCAGCAATGACAGGGGGCGCGATGGCTACACCTTC.

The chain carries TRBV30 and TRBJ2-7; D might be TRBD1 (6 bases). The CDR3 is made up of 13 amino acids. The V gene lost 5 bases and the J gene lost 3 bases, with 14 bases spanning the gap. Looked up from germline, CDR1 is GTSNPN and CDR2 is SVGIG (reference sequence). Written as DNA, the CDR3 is TGTGCCTGGGAGGTAGGGGGTATCTACGAGCAGTACTTC. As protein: CAWEVGGIYEQYF. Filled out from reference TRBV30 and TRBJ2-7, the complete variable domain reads SQTIHQWPATLVQPVGSPLSLECTVEGTSNPNLYWYRQAAGRGLQLLFYSVGIGQISSEVPQNLSASRPQDRQFILSSKKLLLSDSGFYLCAWEVGGIYEQYFGPGTRLTVT.

CDR3 in amino acids: CASSLSGDGYTF. The CDR3 DNA follows: TGTGCCAGCAGCTTATCAGGGGATGGCTACACCTTC. The chain combines TRBV11-3 with TRBJ1-2, with D maybe TRBD1 (6 bases). Between the trimmed V and J ends, which lost 2 bases and 6 bases, there was a span of 7 bases. Germline V CDR1 and CDR2: SGHNT, YENEEA. This CDR3 contains 12 residues.

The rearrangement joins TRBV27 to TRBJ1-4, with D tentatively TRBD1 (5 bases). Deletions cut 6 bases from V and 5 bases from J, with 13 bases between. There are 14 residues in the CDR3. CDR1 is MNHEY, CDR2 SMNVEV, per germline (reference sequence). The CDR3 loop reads CASRPGGRNEKLFF. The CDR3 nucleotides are TGTGCCAGCAGACCCGGGGGAAGGAATGAAAAACTGTTTTTT.

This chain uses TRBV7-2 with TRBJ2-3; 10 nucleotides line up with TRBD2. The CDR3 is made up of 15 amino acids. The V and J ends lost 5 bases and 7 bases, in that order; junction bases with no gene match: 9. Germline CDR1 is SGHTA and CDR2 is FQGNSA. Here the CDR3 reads CASSDQRGGLYTQYF. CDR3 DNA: TGTGCCAGCAGCGACCAGCGGGGGGGCCTGTATACGCAGTATTTT.

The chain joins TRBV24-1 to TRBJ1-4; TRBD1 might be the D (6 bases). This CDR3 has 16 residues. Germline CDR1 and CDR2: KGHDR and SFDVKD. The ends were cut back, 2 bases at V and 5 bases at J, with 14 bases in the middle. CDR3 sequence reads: CATSDSRRGVNEKLFF. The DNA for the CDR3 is TGTGCCACCAGTGATTCTCGCAGGGGCGTCAATGAAAAACTGTTTTTT.

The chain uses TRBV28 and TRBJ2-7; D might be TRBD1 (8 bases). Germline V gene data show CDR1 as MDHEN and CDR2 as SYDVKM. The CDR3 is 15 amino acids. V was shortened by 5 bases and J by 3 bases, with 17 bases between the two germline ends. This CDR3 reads CASSPLTGGVYEQYF. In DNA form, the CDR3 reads TGTGCCAGCAGTCCTCTAACAGGGGGGGTCTACGAGCAGTACTTC.

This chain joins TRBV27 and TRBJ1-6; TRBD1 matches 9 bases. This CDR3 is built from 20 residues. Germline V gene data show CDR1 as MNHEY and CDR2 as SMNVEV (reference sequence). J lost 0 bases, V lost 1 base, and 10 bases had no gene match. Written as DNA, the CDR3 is TGTGCCAGCAGTTTATTTGGGACAGGGAGGTTTAGCTCCTATAATTCACCCCTCCACTTT. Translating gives CASSLFGTGRFSSYNSPLHF.

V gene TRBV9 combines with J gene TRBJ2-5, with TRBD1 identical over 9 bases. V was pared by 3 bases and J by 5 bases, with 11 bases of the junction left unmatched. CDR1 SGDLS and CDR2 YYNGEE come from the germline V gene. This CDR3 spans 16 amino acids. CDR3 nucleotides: TGTGCCAGCAGCGACTCGGACAGGGGAAAGCGGGAGACCCAGTACTTC. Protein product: CASSDSDRGKRETQYF. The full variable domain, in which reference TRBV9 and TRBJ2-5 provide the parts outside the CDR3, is DSGVTQTPKHLITATGQRVTLRCSPRSGDLSVYWYQQSLDQGLQFLIQYYNGEERAKGNILERFSAQQFPDLHSELNLSSLELGDSALYFCASSDSDRGKRETQYFGPGTRLLVL.

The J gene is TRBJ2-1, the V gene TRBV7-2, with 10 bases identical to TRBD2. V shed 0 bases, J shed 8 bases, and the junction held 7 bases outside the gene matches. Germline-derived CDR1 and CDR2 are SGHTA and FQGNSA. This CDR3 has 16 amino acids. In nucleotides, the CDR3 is TGTGCCAGCAGCTTAGCAGCTAGCGGGAGCGGGGATGAGCAGTTCTTC. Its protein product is CASSLAASGSGDEQFF.

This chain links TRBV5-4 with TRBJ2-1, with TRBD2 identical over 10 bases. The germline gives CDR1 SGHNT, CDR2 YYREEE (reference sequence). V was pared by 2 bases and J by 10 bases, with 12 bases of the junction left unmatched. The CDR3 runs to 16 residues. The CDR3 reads CASSLAYSGRTGEQFF. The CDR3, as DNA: TGTGCCAGCAGCTTAGCGTATAGCGGGAGGACGGGGGAGCAGTTCTTC.

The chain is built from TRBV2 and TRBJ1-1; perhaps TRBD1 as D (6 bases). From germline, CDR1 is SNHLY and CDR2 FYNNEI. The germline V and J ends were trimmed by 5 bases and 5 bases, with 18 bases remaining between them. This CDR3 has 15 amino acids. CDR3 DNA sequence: TGTGCCAGCAGTCCTATGAGGACAGTTGCGACTGAAGCTTTCTTT. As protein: CASSPMRTVATEAFF.

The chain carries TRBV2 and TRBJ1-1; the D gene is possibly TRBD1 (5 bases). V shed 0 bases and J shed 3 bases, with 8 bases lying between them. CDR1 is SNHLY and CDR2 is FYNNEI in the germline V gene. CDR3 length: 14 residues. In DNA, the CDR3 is TGTGCCAGCAGTGAAGCCGGGGGATACACTGAAGCTTTCTTT. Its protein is CASSEAGGYTEAFF.

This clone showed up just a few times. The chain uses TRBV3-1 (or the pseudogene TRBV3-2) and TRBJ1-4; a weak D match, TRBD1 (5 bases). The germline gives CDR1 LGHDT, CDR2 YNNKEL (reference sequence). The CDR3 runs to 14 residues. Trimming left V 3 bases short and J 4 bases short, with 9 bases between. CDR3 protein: CASSHGGINEKLFF. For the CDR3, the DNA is TGTGCCAGCAGCCACGGGGGAATTAATGAAAAACTGTTTTTT.

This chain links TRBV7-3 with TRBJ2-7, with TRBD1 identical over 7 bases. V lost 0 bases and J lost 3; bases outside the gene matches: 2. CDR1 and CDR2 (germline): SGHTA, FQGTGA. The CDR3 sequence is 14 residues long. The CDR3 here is CASSLTPGGYEQYF. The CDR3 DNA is TGTGCCAGCAGCTTAACGCCAGGGGGCTACGAGCAGTACTTC.

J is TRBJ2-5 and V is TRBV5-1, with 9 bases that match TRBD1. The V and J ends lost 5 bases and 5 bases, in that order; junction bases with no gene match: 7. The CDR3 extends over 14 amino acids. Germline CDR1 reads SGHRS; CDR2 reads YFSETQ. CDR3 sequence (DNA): TGCGCCAGCAGTCTGGACAGGGGAGAGGAGACCCAGTACTTC. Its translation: CASSLDRGEETQYF.

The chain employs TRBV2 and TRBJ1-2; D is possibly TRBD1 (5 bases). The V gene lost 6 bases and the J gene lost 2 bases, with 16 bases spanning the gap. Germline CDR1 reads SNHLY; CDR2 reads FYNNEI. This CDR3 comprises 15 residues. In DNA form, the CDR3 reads TGTGCCAGCAGCCTCCTTGGTGGGGGGAACTATGGCTACACCTTC. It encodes CASSLLGGGNYGYTF.

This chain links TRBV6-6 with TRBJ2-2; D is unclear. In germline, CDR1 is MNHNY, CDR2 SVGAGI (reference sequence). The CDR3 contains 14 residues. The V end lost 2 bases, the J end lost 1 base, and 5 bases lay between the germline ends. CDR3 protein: CASSYAWNTGELFF. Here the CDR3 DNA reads TGTGCCAGCAGTTACGCCTGGAACACCGGGGAGCTGTTTTTT.

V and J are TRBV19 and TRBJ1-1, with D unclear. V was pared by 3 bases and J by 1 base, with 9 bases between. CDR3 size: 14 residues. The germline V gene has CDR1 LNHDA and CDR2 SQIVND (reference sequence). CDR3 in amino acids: CASSMRIPNTEAFF. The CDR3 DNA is TGTGCCAGTAGTATGAGGATTCCGAACACTGAAGCTTTCTTT.

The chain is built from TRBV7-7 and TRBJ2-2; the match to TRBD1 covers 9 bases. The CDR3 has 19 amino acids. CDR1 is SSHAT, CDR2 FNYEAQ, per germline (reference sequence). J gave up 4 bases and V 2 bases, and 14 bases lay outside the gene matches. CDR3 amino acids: CASSLRTSGTGRVTGELFF. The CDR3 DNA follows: TGTGCCAGCAGCTTACGAACTTCCGGGACAGGGCGTGTCACCGGGGAGCTGTTTTTT.

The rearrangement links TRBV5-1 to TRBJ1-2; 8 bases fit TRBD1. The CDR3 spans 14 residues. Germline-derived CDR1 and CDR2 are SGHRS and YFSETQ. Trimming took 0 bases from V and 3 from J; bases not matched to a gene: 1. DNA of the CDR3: TGCGCCAGCAGCTTGGCGACAGGGGACTATGGCTACACCTTC. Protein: CASSLATGDYGYTF.

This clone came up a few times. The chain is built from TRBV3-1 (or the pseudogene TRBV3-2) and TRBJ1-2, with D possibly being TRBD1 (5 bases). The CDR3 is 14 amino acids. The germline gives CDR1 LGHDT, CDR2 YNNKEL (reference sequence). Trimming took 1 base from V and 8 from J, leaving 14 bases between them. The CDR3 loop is CASSQATGGRGYTF. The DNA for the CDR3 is TGTGCCAGCAGCCAAGCCACAGGCGGGAGAGGCTACACCTTC.